The T cell receptor (beta chain) under discussion was sequenced for a study of T cells in Graves' hyperthyroidism and ophthalmopathy. General observations from the study: The model foresaw ophthalmopathy a median around 6.4 months prior to onset.

Using RNA transcripts as the source, TCR beta CDR3 regions were amplified. Carried out on the TCR CDR3, a first-round RT-PCR used the HTBI primer set. TCRdb passed the multiplex PCR reads through MiXCR, listing each CDR3 protein once. The sample contains over 350,000 distinct CDR3 sequences, approximately 17% of which appear only once. Germline V gives CDR1 MNHGY, CDR2 SVAAGI. There are 16 residues in the CDR3. Trimming cost V 5 bases and J 0 bases, with 15 bases left between them. Regarding this clonotype: Its cognate antigen is unknown.

This receptor was obtained from a man between 18 and 35 years old with Graves' ophthalmopathy. The chain uses TRBV6-9 and TRBJ2-3, with D perhaps TRBD2 (5 bases). The source material was blood. The CDR3 region has the DNA TGTGCCAGCAGTGACTCGTATAGCGTGAGCACAGATACGCAGTATTTT. Residues: CASSDSYSVSTDTQYF.